This T cell receptor beta chain was observed in a study of cytomegalovirus exposure and HLA in healthy donors. In the study overall: Some 91 million unique TCRs from HLA-typed donors were held in an early release of data.

In the PCR, 60 Vbeta and 13 Jbeta primers were used. Clones were sequenced by immunoSEQ multiplex PCR, and TCRdb holds only the in-frame ones, with some missing. The sample carries 150,000 to 200,000 clones, around a tenth recorded once. A remark on this clone: Its antigen remains unidentified.

The study, taken as a whole, reports: CMV serostatus was the only immune exposure information that was available. Rates of TCR association differed by HLA locus in a later analysis, with DRB1 highest and HLA-C lowest. Later analysis indicated greater clonal expansion among HLA-associated TCR beta chains than among equally common other chains.

Germline assignment: CDR1 SGHRS and CDR2 YFSETQ. V was clipped by 0 bases and J by 5 bases; unmatched bases: 5. The CDR3 runs 15 residues. The sequence came from a woman aged 25 to 39 in good health and CMV-seropositive. The sample taken for sequencing was PBMCs. The genes are TRBV5-1 and TRBJ1-2, with 9 bases lining up with TRBD1. CDR3 in DNA: TGCGCCAGCAGCTTGGCCCTCGGGACAGGGTATGGCTACACCTTC. It specifies CASSLALGTGYGYTF.